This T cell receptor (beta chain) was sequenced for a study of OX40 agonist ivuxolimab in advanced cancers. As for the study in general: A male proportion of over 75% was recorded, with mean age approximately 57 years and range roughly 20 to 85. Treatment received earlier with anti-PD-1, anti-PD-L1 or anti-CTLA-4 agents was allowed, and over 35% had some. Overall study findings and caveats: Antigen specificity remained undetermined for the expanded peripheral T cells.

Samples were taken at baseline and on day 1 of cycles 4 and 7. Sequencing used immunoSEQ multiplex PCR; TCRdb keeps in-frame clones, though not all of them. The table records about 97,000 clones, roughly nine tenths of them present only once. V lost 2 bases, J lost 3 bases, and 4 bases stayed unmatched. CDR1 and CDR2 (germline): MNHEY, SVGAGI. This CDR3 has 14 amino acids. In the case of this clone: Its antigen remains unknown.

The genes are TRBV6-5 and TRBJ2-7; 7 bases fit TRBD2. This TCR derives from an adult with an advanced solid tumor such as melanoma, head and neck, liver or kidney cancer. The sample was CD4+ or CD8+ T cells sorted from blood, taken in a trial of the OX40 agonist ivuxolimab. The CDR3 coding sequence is TGTGCCAGCAGTTACGGGAGGGGACGCTACGAGCAGTACTTC. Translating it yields CASSYGRGRYEQYF.